The text below deals with one TCR beta chain. This clonotype was recorded many times. It lacks a known antigen. No much larger clone exists at a distance of one base, and base qualities are not known. TCR cDNA was made using 5'RACE template switching, a step that added a universal primer site and unique molecular identifiers. Priming of cDNA synthesis was performed from both the TCR alpha and TCR beta constant segments. Two PCR steps were used to amplify libraries, with sample barcodes and sequencing adapters being added in the second step. Sequencing of libraries was done on Illumina HiSeq 2500 (2x100 bp) or NovaSeq (2x150 bp). The paper's data handling went like this. Reads were demultiplexed and collapsed into UMI consensus sequences with MIGEC, and V(D)J alignment was performed with MiXCR. Using edgeR on replicate PBMC samples, clonotypes were called vaccine-responding if FDR was below 0.01 and the log2 fold change was above 5 up to day 15. Each bulk clonotype received a CD4 or CD8 identity based on whether the sequenced CD4 or CD8 repertoire contained that clonotype at higher abundance. The public sequencing data were trimmed at Q25 with fastp and processed into clonotypes with MiXCR by TCRdb, which kept only in-frame beta chains. One record per CDR3 amino acid sequence lists the most common genes and DNA. The V and J calls shown here were made by TCRdb, not taken from the authors' results. This sample has under 600,000 distinct CDR3 sequences in its table, and about 14% of those were observed once. Roughly an eighth of the sample is taken by the ten largest.

This entry comes from a study of T cells after yellow fever vaccination (dated by TCRdb to between 2017 and 2020). Turning to the overall study: The SMART-Seq v4 Ultra Low Input RNA kit was used to prepare libraries from fractions with low cell numbers. To follow T-cell clones before and after both primary and booster YFV17D yellow fever vaccination, bulk TCR alpha and beta repertoires underwent longitudinal sequencing. Blood was drawn at multiple timepoints before and after primary and secondary immunization, with bulk PBMC replicates and cell subsets isolated. Two healthy male donors, one aged 18 to 30 and one aged 30 to 40 years, made up the cohort.

Study-wide conclusions, independent of this receptor: A small share of clonotypes occurred in both CD4 and CD8 compartments, likely arising from convergent recombination. The study included only two donors, which limits how far the findings can be generalized. Compared with the primary T-cell response, the secondary T-cell response was faster but weaker, reaching its peak on day 5 rather than on day 15. Because abundant contaminating clonotypes from the bulk population could be contained in FACS-sorted repertoires, computational filtering was required. Most clones expanded after primary vaccination (about 95% of CD4 and 88% of CD8) were re-detected after the booster, suggesting that broad memory maintenance occurred.

Sample treatment or condition, as interpreted from the label and publication: live attenuated yellow fever vaccine strain. At each blood-draw timepoint, two biological replicates of bulk PBMCs were collected. A standard Ficoll-Paque protocol was used to isolate PBMCs from peripheral blood. TriZol was used to extract RNA from bulk PBMCs, CD4 and CD8 fractions, and dextramer-positive and dextramer-negative fractions. CDR1 and CDR2 are read off the germline V gene as SGHRS and YFSETQ. The CDR3, cysteine through phenylalanine, is 15 amino acids long. Of all the DNA, just the CDR3 is kept, 45 bases in frame from base 1. A distance of 16 bases separates the germline ends of V and J, which lose 0 bases and 6 bases respectively.

This sequence was found in a man aged 25-45 years who received the YFV17D yellow fever vaccine. This specimen consisted of PBMCs, obtained on the day of the yellow fever booster vaccination. Recombination joined TRBV5-1 with TRBJ2-7, with a weak D call of TRBD2 (6 bases match). The CDR3 here reads CASSLGGGPFPEQYF. The nucleotides read TGCGCCAGCAGCTTGGGTGGAGGGCCTTTTCCCGAGCAGTACTTC.